These 9 T cell receptor beta chains came from one sample sequenced in a study of blood T cell repertoires in COVID-19. The repertoire was sequenced with immunoSEQ multiplex PCR; TCRdb's copy has only in-frame clones and lacks some. The data show about 230,000 clones, with just under 90% seen just once and approximately 4.3% held by the top ten. The sequenced material came from PBMCs or T cells enriched from blood (not recorded which). These receptors all stem from a woman in her 30s with acute COVID-19.

The rearrangement uses TRBV9 and TRBJ1-5, with 10 bases identical to TRBD1. J lost 5 bases, V lost 0 bases, and 2 bases had no gene match. CDR1 and CDR2 (germline): SGDLS, YYNGEE. The CDR3 length is 15 residues. CDR3 DNA sequence: TGTGCCAGCAGCGTAGCCGGGACAGGGGATCAGCCCCAGCATTTT. Its translation: CASSVAGTGDQPQHF. Full variable domain (outside the CDR3, taken from reference TRBV9 and TRBJ1-5): DSGVTQTPKHLITATGQRVTLRCSPRSGDLSVYWYQQSLDQGLQFLIQYYNGEERAKGNILERFSAQQFPDLHSELNLSSLELGDSALYFCASSVAGTGDQPQHFGDGTRLSIL.

The V and J genes are TRBV5-1 and TRBJ1-4; 9 bases are a match to TRBD1. The CDR3 runs to 14 residues. Germline CDR1 reads SGHRS; CDR2 reads YFSETQ. With 2 bases clipped from V and 6 bases from J, the junction kept 2 bases outside the gene matches. The CDR3 region has the DNA TGCGCCAGCAGCTTACAGGGGGCCGATGAAAAACTGTTTTTT. Translation: CASSLQGADEKLFF. Combining the CDR3 with reference TRBV5-1 and TRBJ1-4 gives the whole variable domain KAGVTQTPRYLIKTRGQQVTLSCSPISGHRSVSWYQQTPGQGLQFLFEYFSETQRNKGNFPGRFSGRQFSNSRSEMNVSTLELGDSALYLCASSLQGADEKLFFGSGTQLSVL.

The chain carries TRBV7-8 and TRBJ2-4; 9 bases map to TRBD1. CDR3 length: 16 residues. Losses at the gene ends were 1 base for V and 6 bases for J; bases not matched to a gene: 7. Per the germline V gene, CDR1 is SGHVS and CDR2 is FQNEAQ. The CDR3 coding sequence is TGTGCCAGCAGCTTAGAGGGGGACAGGGAAGTAAACATTCAGTACTTC. It translates to CASSLEGDREVNIQYF.

The chain is built from TRBV2 and TRBJ2-1; 11 bases map to TRBD1. This CDR3 has 13 amino acids. V lost 10 bases and J lost 6; bases outside the gene matches: 5. CDR1 and CDR2 (germline): SNHLY, FYNNEI. DNA for the CDR3: TGTGCCACGGGACAGGGGGTGGGCAATGAGCAGTTCTTC. Its translation: CATGQGVGNEQFF.

The CDR3 spells CASSPGGAGELFF. CDR3 DNA: TGTGCCAGCTCACCAGGAGGGGCCGGGGAGCTGTTTTTT. The chain carries TRBV18 and TRBJ2-2, with TRBD2 as a possible D gene (6 bases). Trimming cost V 2 bases and J 6 bases, with 7 bases left between them. Germline values: CDR1 KGHSH, CDR2 LQKENI. The CDR3 sequence is 13 residues long.

This clone was counted a few times. This sequence joins TRBV6-1 and TRBJ2-7; D is ambiguous. The CDR3 consists of 15 residues. Trimming removed 3 bases from V and 2 bases from J, with 14 bases in between. Germline CDR1 MNHNS, CDR2 SASEGT. The CDR3 DNA is TGTGCCAGCAGTGAGGCCCACGCACAAACCTACGAGCAGTACTTC. Its protein is CASSEAHAQTYEQYF.

This chain uses TRBV6-6 with TRBJ2-7; 7 bases are shared with TRBD1. Germline values: CDR1 MNHNY, CDR2 SVGAGI (reference sequence). CDR3 length: 15 residues. V shed 4 bases, J shed 6 bases, and the junction held 12 bases outside the gene matches. This CDR3 reads CASSSIRQGDGEQYF. The DNA of the CDR3 is TGTGCCAGCAGTTCTATCAGACAGGGCGACGGCGAGCAGTACTTC.

This clone appeared a single time. This chain links TRBV3-1 (or the pseudogene TRBV3-2) with TRBJ1-4; 8 nucleotides agree with TRBD1. The germline V gene encodes CDR1 LGHDT and CDR2 YNNKEL (reference sequence). This CDR3 spans 18 amino acids. The V segment lost 3 bases and the J segment 11 bases; nucleotides outside the gene matches: 20. CDR3 DNA: TGTGCCAGCAGCCACCTAATTGGGTACCCGGGACAGGAGTATAAACTGTTTTTT. Its translation: CASSHLIGYPGQEYKLFF.

The chain couples TRBV29-1 to TRBJ2-1; maybe TRBD1 (6 bases). The V gene's germline CDR1 is SQVTM and CDR2 ANQGSEA. This CDR3 has 13 residues. V was pared by 7 bases and J by 2 bases, with 12 bases between. The CDR3: CSAPDRTYNEQFF. Here the CDR3 DNA reads TGCAGCGCTCCGGACAGAACCTACAATGAGCAGTTCTTC.